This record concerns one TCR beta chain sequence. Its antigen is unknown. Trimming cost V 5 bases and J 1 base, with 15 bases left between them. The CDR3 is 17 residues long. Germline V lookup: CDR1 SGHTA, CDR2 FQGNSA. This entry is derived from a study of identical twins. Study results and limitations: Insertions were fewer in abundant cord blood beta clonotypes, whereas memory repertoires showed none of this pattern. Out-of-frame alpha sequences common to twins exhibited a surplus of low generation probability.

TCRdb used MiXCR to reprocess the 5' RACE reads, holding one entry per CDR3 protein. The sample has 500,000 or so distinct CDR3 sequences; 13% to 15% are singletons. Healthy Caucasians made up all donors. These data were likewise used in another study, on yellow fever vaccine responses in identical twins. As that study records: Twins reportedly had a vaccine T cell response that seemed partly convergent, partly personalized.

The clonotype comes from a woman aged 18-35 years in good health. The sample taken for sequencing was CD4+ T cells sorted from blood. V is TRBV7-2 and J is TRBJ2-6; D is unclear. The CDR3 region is CASSDPFSLSGANVLTF. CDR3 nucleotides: TGTGCCAGCAGCGATCCCTTTTCCCTTTCTGGGGCCAACGTCCTGACTTTC.